The 9 T cell receptor beta chains below come from one sample, sequenced in a study of beta chain features in type 1 diabetes. Overall study results and limits: Type 1 diabetes patients had TCRB CDR3s that were shorter (moderately but significantly so) in all four CD4+ subsets.

cDNA synthesis used the whole RNA isolate, giving expressed TCRB sequences. The method was immunoSEQ multiplex PCR; TCRdb's version includes in-frame clones alone and lacks a portion of them. The top ten hold less than 0.03% of the sample, which has roughly 260,000 clones, approximately 20% seen once. The antigens these receptors bind are not known. Sequencing was performed on naive CD4+ T cells from blood. These receptors originate from a middle-aged woman with type 1 diabetes.

The sample holds a few counts of this clone. The chain couples TRBV29-1 to TRBJ1-5; TRBD1 matches at 7 bases. Germline CDR1 and CDR2: SQVTM and ANQGSEA. J was trimmed by 3 bases and V by 5 bases; bases with no gene match: 4. The CDR3 loop spans 13 amino acids. The DNA for the CDR3 is TGCAGCGTTAGAAGGGGGCTCAATCAGCCCCAGCATTTT. It translates to CSVRRGLNQPQHF.

The genes are TRBV5-1 and TRBJ1-1; D unclear. CDR1 SGHRS and CDR2 YFSETQ come from the germline V gene. The CDR3 covers 14 residues. The V end lost 1 base, the J end lost 4 bases, and 11 bases lay between the germline ends. CDR3 nucleotides: TGCGCCAGCAGCTTGATACGGAGGAGCACTGAAGCTTTCTTT. Its protein product is CASSLIRRSTEAFF.

The V and J genes are TRBV5-4 and TRBJ2-1; TRBD2 agrees at 12 bases. Germline CDR1 is SGHNT and CDR2 is YYREEE (reference sequence). Trimming cost V 2 bases and J 8 bases; bases outside gene matches: 8. The CDR3 is made up of 16 amino acids. CDR3 in amino acids: CASSLNGLAGRYEQFF. The CDR3 region has the DNA TGTGCCAGCAGCTTAAATGGACTAGCGGGGAGGTATGAGCAGTTCTTC.

This clone was detected only a few times. CDR3 nucleotides: TGTGCCAGCACCCTCGGGGAGGAACTGTTTTTT. Translating it yields CASTLGEELFF. The chain uses TRBV7-9 and TRBJ1-4; D call uncertain. The V gene's germline CDR1 is SEHNR and CDR2 FQNEAQ (reference sequence). The V gene lost 7 bases and the J gene lost 12 bases, with 12 bases spanning the gap. The CDR3 length is 11 residues.

This chain uses TRBV2 with TRBJ1-2; TRBD1 matches 8 bases. V dropped 8 bases and J dropped 1; count of bases not matched to a gene: 0. Per germline, CDR1 SNHLY and CDR2 FYNNEI. The CDR3 is 12 amino acids. The CDR3 bases are TGTGCCAGCGGACAGGGTAACTATGGCTACACCTTC. Protein: CASGQGNYGYTF.

Only a few counts were recorded for this clone. The sample has other DNA sequences that encode this CDR3 too. The chain recombines TRBV18 with TRBJ2-5; 7 bases are shared with TRBD2. This CDR3 is 13 amino acids long. The V gene end was trimmed by 3 bases and the J gene end by 2 bases; junction bases not matched to a gene: 0. CDR1 KGHSH and CDR2 LQKENI come from the germline V gene. CDR3 protein: CASSPGLQETQYF. DNA of the CDR3: TGTGCCAGCTCACCGGGACTACAAGAGACCCAGTACTTC.

The chain links TRBV19 to TRBJ2-7; D unclear. Germline values: CDR1 LNHDA, CDR2 SQIVND (reference sequence). This CDR3 is 11 amino acids long. V lost 10 bases and J lost 3, with 10 bases in between. The CDR3: CATKLGYEQYF. The CDR3 DNA is TGTGCCACCAAACTTGGCTACGAGCAGTACTTC. The full variable domain, with the rest looked up from reference TRBV19 and TRBJ2-7, is DGGITQSPKYLFRKEGQNVTLSCEQNLNHDAMYWYRQDPGQGLRLIYYSQIVNDFQKGDIAEGYSVSREKKESFPLTVTSAQKNPTAFYLCATKLGYEQYFGPGTRLTVT.

This clone has only a few counts. The gene calls are TRBV28 and TRBJ2-3; perhaps TRBD1 as D (6 bases). CDR1 MDHEN and CDR2 SYDVKM come from the germline V gene. CDR3 length: 13 amino acids. V was cut by 8 bases and J by 5 bases, with 14 bases left in between. The CDR3 sequence: CASLLEGEDTQYF. CDR3 nucleotides: TGTGCCAGCCTCCTCGAGGGGGAAGATACGCAGTATTTT.

Only a few counts were recorded for this clone. This chain connects TRBV9 to TRBJ1-4, with 8 bases lining up with TRBD1. The CDR3 totals 14 residues. V lost 2 bases, J lost 5 bases, and 2 bases stayed unmatched. Germline V gives CDR1 SGDLS, CDR2 YYNGEE. The CDR3 reads CASSVGQVNEKLFF. The DNA for the CDR3 is TGTGCCAGCAGCGTGGGACAGGTGAATGAAAAACTGTTTTTT. Combining the CDR3 with reference TRBV9 and TRBJ1-4 gives the whole variable domain DSGVTQTPKHLITATGQRVTLRCSPRSGDLSVYWYQQSLDQGLQFLIQYYNGEERAKGNILERFSAQQFPDLHSELNLSSLELGDSALYFCASSVGQVNEKLFFGSGTQLSVL.